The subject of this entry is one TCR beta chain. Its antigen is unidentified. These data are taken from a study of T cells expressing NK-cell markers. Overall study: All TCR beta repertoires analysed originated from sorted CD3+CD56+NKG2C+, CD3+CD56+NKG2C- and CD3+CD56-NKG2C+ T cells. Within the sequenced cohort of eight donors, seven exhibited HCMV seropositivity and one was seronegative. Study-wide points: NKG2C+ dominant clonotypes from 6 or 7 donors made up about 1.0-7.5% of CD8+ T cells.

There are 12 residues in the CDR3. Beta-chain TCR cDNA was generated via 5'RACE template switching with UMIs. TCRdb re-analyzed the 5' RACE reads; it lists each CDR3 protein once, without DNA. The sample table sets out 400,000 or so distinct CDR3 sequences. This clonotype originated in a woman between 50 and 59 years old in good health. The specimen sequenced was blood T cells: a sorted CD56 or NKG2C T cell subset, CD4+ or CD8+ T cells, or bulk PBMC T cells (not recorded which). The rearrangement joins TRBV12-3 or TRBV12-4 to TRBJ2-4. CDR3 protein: CASRGFKNIQYF.